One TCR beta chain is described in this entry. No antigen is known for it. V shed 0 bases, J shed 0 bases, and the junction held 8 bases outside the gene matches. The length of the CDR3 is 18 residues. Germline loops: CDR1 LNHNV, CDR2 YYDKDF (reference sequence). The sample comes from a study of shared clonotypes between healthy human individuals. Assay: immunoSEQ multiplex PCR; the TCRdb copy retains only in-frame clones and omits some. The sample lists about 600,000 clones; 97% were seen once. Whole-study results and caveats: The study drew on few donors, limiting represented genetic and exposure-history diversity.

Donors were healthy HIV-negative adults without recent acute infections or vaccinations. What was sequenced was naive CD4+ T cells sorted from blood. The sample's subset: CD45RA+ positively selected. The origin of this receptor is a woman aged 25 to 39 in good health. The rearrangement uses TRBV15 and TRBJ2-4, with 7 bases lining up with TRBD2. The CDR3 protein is CATSRDPRAGLAKNIQYF. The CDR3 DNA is TGTGCCACCAGCAGAGATCCCCGAGCGGGGTTAGCCAAAAACATTCAGTACTTC.